Each of the 25 T cell receptor delta chains below was sequenced from the same sample in a study of γδ T cells in repeated Plasmodium falciparum infection. Gammadelta T cells were flow-sorted from PBMC into Vgamma9/Vdelta2+ and Vdelta2-negative populations for bulk analysis. TCRdb fed the multiplex PCR reads to CATT. The data contain more than 70,000 delta-chain clones, 0.8% to 1% of them singletons. The sequencing sample was made of gamma-delta T cells from blood. These receptors all stem from a pool of human donors (malaria-infected and uninfected, not separated).

About this clone itself: A far larger clone is one nucleotide away, so this likely arose from a read error. The sample carries other DNA sequences with the same CDR3. J is TRDJ1 and V is TRDV2; D possibly corresponds to TRDD2 (6 bases). TCRdb carries no J gene annotation; the J gene was assigned here by matching the DNA with germline. The CDR3 consists of 19 residues. Between the trimmed V and J ends, which lost 0 bases and 8 bases, there was a span of 30 bases. Germline V lookup: CDR1 GEAIGNYY, CDR2 EKD. CDR3 in DNA: TGTGCCTGTGACACCGTCGCCGCGACCCCTAACACCTCCTACGACAAACTCATCTTT. It encodes CACDTVAATPNTSYDKLIF.

Worth noting for this clone: This is likely an artifact of a read error, given a far larger clone one base away. Other DNA sequences in this specimen translate into the identical CDR3. This rearrangement joins TRDV2 to TRDJ1; TRDD3 might be the D (6 bases). Germline matching of the DNA provided the J gene here, since TCRdb leaves it blank. Germline assignment: CDR1 GEAIGNYY and CDR2 EKD. The CDR3 covers 16 residues. Trimming stripped 3 bases from V and 2 bases from J, with 18 bases between. CDR3 protein: CACDSVLGGGTDKLIF. The CDR3 DNA reads as TGTGCCTGTGACTCCGTACTAGGGGGAGGAACCGATAAACTCATCTTT.

This clone has more than one count but fewer than ten. This is likely an artifact of a read error, given a far larger clone one base away. This same CDR3 is encoded by further DNA sequences in the sample. The genes are TRDV1 and TRDJ1; 11 nucleotides match TRDD3. The J gene comes from matching the DNA to germline here; TCRdb lacks it. Germline values: CDR1 TSWWSYY, CDR2 QGS. CDR3 length: 24 amino acids. CDR3 sequence: CALGEPPLFWPCAGGYSYTDKLIF. The CDR3 nucleotides read TGTGCTCTCGGGGAACCACCGTTATTCTGGCCCTGTGCTGGGGGATACTCATACACCGATAAACTCATCTTT.

In its sample, this clone was seen a few times. TCRdb lists the protein of a much larger clone for this DNA, which differs at residue 19, so this is likely a read error; the protein given here is translated from the DNA itself. The genes are TRDV1 and TRDJ1; 9 bases line up with TRDD3. Assignment of the J gene here rests on matching the DNA to germline, because TCRdb gives none. Germline CDR1 is TSWWSYY and CDR2 is QGS. This CDR3 has 22 residues. The CDR3 region is CALGERLILRLLGDEYTDRLIF. CDR3 sequence (DNA): TGTGCTCTTGGGGAACGTTTAATCCTACGTCTTCTGGGGGATGAGTACACCGATAGACTCATCTTT.

This clone was detected a few times. TCRdb's protein for this DNA is that of a much larger clone and differs from the translation at residue 5, likely a read error; the protein shown is the DNA translation. This chain links TRDV2 with TRDJ1; 10 bases match TRDD3. Because TCRdb records no J gene, it was assigned here through a match of the DNA to germline. CDR1 and CDR2 (germline): GEAIGNYY, EKD. The CDR3 consists of 16 residues. With V trimmed by 3 bases and J by 0 bases, 6 bases remained unmatched. CDR3 bases: TGTGCCTGTGACGCCGGGGGATACGGCTACACCGATAAACTCATCTTT. Translated: CACDAGGYGYTDKLIF.

This clone appeared a few times. TCRdb attributes to this sequence the protein of a much larger clone, which differs from the DNA translation at residue 25; a read error is likely, and the protein displayed is translated from the DNA. The rearrangement joins TRDV3 to TRDJ3, with 7 nucleotides matching TRDD3. CDR3 length equals 26 residues. Germline CDR1 and CDR2: TVYSNPD and GDNSRS (reference sequence). The CDR3 spells CAFNDLTLFETTDVGDSSWDTRQMIF. The DNA for the CDR3 is TGTGCCTTTAATGATCTAACCCTCTTCGAGACTACTGATGTGGGGGACAGCTCCTGGGACACCCGACAGATGATTTTC.

Details on this clone: TCRdb's listed protein matches a much larger clone and diverges from this DNA's translation at residue 5, likely through a read error; the protein shown comes from the DNA. This rearrangement joins TRDV2 to TRDJ1; D possibly corresponds to TRDD3 (5 bases). Germline CDR1 reads GEAIGNYY; CDR2 reads EKD. V lost 3 bases and J lost 0, with 25 bases in between. This CDR3 has 19 residues. Here the CDR3 reads CACDAMVVGPKGDTDKLIF. In DNA, the CDR3 is TGTGCCTGTGACGCCATGGTCGTGGGGCCTAAGGGGGACACCGATAAACTCATCTTT.

A note on this clone: The protein TCRdb gives is from a much larger clone and does not agree with this DNA's translation at residue 10, likely a read error; the protein shown here comes from the DNA. The CDR3 sequence is CALGERGYARDKGYTDKLIF. Here the CDR3 DNA reads TGTGCTCTTGGGGAACGAGGCTACGCGAGGGATAAAGGGTACACCGATAAACTCATCTTT. The genes are TRDV1 and TRDJ1; tentatively, D is TRDD3 (6 bases). The J gene was not available in TCRdb and was assigned here by matching the DNA to germline segments. CDR3 length: 20 residues. Germline CDR1 reads TSWWSYY; CDR2 reads QGS. Trimming pared 1 base from V and 0 bases from J, leaving 24 bases between.

This clone was picked up a small number of times. The mismatch at residue 7 between this DNA's translation and the TCRdb protein of a much larger clone likely reflects a read error; the protein shown is translated from the DNA. The chain is built from TRDV1 and TRDJ1; 10 nucleotides agree with TRDD3. Germline V gives CDR1 TSWWSYY, CDR2 QGS. CDR3 length: 20 residues. Losses at the gene ends were 3 bases for V and 0 bases for J; bases not matched to a gene: 16. In nucleotides, the CDR3 is TGTGCTCTTGGGGACCAGTCTCCTGCGTGGGGGATACATTACACCGATAAACTCATCTTT. It codes for CALGDQSPAWGIHYTDKLIF.

In this sample, this clone is medium-sized (0.01 to 0.1%). The same CDR3 is also encoded by other DNA sequences in this sample. V gene TRDV1 combines with J gene TRDJ2, with a tentative D call TRDD3 (6 bases). Between the trimmed V and J ends, which lost 5 bases and 11 bases, there was a span of 27 bases. The CDR3 is 17 residues long. Germline V gene sequence: CDR1 TSWWSYY, CDR2 QGS. The CDR3 nucleotides read TGTGCTCTTGGGCCTGGGCTGGGGCCCAGTAGGGAGGCCCAACTCTTCTTT. It is translated as CALGPGLGPSREAQLFF.

In regard to this clone: A read error likely explains this, since a far larger clone differs by one base. Within the sample, other DNA sequences also encode this same CDR3. The chain carries TRDV2 and TRDJ1; TRDD3 matches 8 bases. Since TCRdb gives no J gene, matching the DNA to germline was used here to assign it. The CDR3 runs to 18 residues. After removal of 1 base from V and 5 bases from J, the junction contained 17 bases not matched to a gene. Germline CDR1 GEAIGNYY, CDR2 EKD. The CDR3, as DNA: TGTGCCTGTGACACGATGGGTCTGGGGGACACGCGGGCAGATAAACTCATCTTT. This sequence encodes CACDTMGLGDTRADKLIF.

This clone has a handful of counts. TCRdb lists the protein of a much larger clone for this DNA, which differs at residue 9, so this is likely a read error; the protein given here is translated from the DNA itself. The CDR3 protein is CACDTVVRPPGDKLIF. The DNA of the CDR3 is TGTGCCTGTGACACCGTGGTCCGACCACCAGGCGATAAACTCATCTTT. V is TRDV2 and J is TRDJ1, with unresolved D. TCRdb lists no J gene, so it was determined here by aligning the DNA to germline. V lost 0 bases and J lost 4, with 17 bases in between. The CDR3 spans 16 residues. CDR1 and CDR2 from the germline V gene are GEAIGNYY and EKD.

This clone was counted many times. This DNA's translation and the protein TCRdb lists, from a much larger clone, do not match at residue 16, likely due to a read error; the protein shown is translated from the DNA. This chain joins TRDV2 and TRDJ1, with 10 bases identical to TRDD3. Here the J gene came from matching the DNA to germline, since TCRdb omits it. The CDR3 consists of 19 residues. CDR1 is GEAIGNYY, CDR2 EKD, per germline. In nucleotides, the CDR3 is TGTGCCTGTGACACCGTCATGGGGACTGGGGGATTCGCCACCGATGAACTCATCTTT. Residues: CACDTVMGTGGFATDELIF.

The table lists this clone with a few counts. The likely explanation is a read error, given a far larger clone one base away. The identical CDR3 is also encoded by other nucleotide sequences in the sample. The V call is TRDV1, the J call TRDJ1; D is unresolved. Trimming left V 3 bases short and J 6 bases short, with 8 bases between. This CDR3 comprises 12 residues. CDR1 and CDR2 from the germline V gene are TSWWSYY and QGS. DNA for the CDR3: TGTGCTCTTGGGGAGTTGCGGTATAAACTCATCTTT. Amino acids: CALGELRYKLIF.

This clone was picked up many times. The chain uses TRDV1 and TRDJ1, with unresolved D. This CDR3 has 15 residues. The ends were cut back, 2 bases at V and 6 bases at J, with 16 bases in the middle. In germline, CDR1 is TSWWSYY, CDR2 QGS. The CDR3 nucleotides read TGTGCTCTTGGGGAAATCGGGCCCCACTGTAATAAACTCATCTTT. As protein: CALGEIGPHCNKLIF.

In regard to this clone: This DNA's translation differs at residue 17 from TCRdb's protein, which comes from a much larger clone; a read error is likely, and the protein shown is translated from the DNA. The chain has TRDV2 and TRDJ1, with TRDD3 as a possible D gene (6 bases). The J gene was not available in TCRdb and was assigned here by matching the DNA to germline segments. CDR1 is GEAIGNYY, CDR2 EKD, per germline. V shed 1 base and J shed 4 bases, with 36 bases lying between them. This CDR3 has 22 residues. The CDR3 DNA sequence: TGTGCCTGTGACACTTTAAGGGATGGGGGGACCAATACAGGGGACTACATCGATAAACTCATCTTT. Its translation is CACDTLRDGGTNTGDYIDKLIF.

As for this clone: The protein TCRdb lists belongs to a much larger clone and differs from this DNA's translation at residue 5, which points to a read error; the protein shown is made from the DNA. This chain connects TRDV2 to TRDJ1; the match to TRDD3 covers 10 bases. TCRdb records no J gene; here it was assigned by comparing the DNA to germline. Germline values: CDR1 GEAIGNYY, CDR2 EKD. The CDR3 is made up of 22 amino acids. V lost 3 bases and J lost 0; bases outside the gene matches: 24. DNA of the CDR3: TGTGCCTGTGACGCCGTTCGGGGGGATACGCACCGGAGGCCTTCGTACACCGATAAACTCATCTTT. This encodes CACDAVRGDTHRRPSYTDKLIF.

With respect to this clone: A far larger clone is a single base away, which makes a read error likely. Distinct nucleotide sequences in the sample also encode this CDR3. This chain links TRDV1 with TRDJ1; TRDD3 is a possible D gene (5 bases). Germline CDR1 reads TSWWSYY; CDR2 reads QGS. The CDR3 extends over 17 amino acids. CDR3 region: CALGNCQRGGVTDKLIF. CDR3 sequence (DNA): TGTGCTCTTGGGAACTGTCAGAGGGGTGGGGTCACCGATAAGCTCATCTTT.

About this clone: With a far larger clone one base away, a read error is the likely cause. Other DNA sequences of this sample code for an identical CDR3. This sequence joins TRDV1 and TRDJ2; the D is unclear. Matching the DNA to germline supplied the J gene, which TCRdb does not give. The CDR3 is 14 residues long. V lost 4 bases to trimming and J lost 11 bases, with 17 bases between them. Per germline, CDR1 TSWWSYY and CDR2 QGS. DNA for the CDR3: TGTGCTCTTGGGGGCTCCGGATCGATAGCGCAACTCTTCTTT. It yields the protein CALGGSGSIAQLFF.

This clone was observed a handful of times. TCRdb shows a much larger clone's protein in place of this DNA's translation, and the two differ at residue 3, likely through a read error; the protein shown is translated from the DNA. This chain joins TRDV1 and TRDJ1, with 7 bases identical to TRDD3. The J gene was not available in TCRdb and was assigned here by matching the DNA to germline segments. This CDR3 is 18 amino acids long. Germline CDR1 and CDR2: TSWWSYY and QGS. CDR3 bases: TGTGCTCCTGGGGACCCCTTTCCTGCAGTCTGGGGATACGATAAACTCATCTTT. This gives the protein CAPGDPFPAVWGYDKLIF.

This clone was found many times. The V and J genes are TRDV1 and TRDJ3; the match to TRDD3 covers 7 bases. Germline assignment: CDR1 TSWWSYY and CDR2 QGS. With V trimmed by 4 bases and J by 0 bases, 12 bases remained unmatched. CDR3 length equals 20 residues. The CDR3 spells CALGGIRDTRFSWDTRQMFF. Here the CDR3 DNA reads TGTGCTCTTGGGGGCATAAGGGATACTCGTTTCTCCTGGGACACCCGACAGATGTTTTTC.

Notes on this clone: The amino acid sequence in TCRdb belongs to a much larger clone and departs from this DNA's translation at residue 10, likely a sequencing read error; the sequence shown is translated from the DNA. The V gene is TRDV2, the J gene TRDJ1, with 7 bases lining up with TRDD3. The J gene comes from matching the DNA to germline here; TCRdb lacks it. The CDR3 contains 16 residues. Unmatched junction bases numbered 7, after V lost 0 bases and J lost 1 base. CDR1 is GEAIGNYY, CDR2 EKD, per germline. The CDR3 here is CACDTMGEVSTDKLIF. DNA of the CDR3: TGTGCCTGTGACACCATGGGGGAGGTAAGCACCGATAAACTCATCTTT.

This clone was detected a few times. The protein recorded in TCRdb matches a much larger clone and deviates from this DNA's translation at residue 9, suggesting a read error; the protein here is obtained by translating the DNA. This sequence joins TRDV2 and TRDJ1, with TRDD3 matching over 11 bases. TCRdb gives no J gene; it was assigned here by matching the DNA to germline. The V gene's germline CDR1 is GEAIGNYY and CDR2 EKD. The CDR3 extends over 23 amino acids. The V and J ends lost 0 bases and 7 bases, in that order; junction bases with no gene match: 30. The chain's CDR3 is CACDTAPACGVGDTTYLPGKLIF. In DNA, the CDR3 is TGTGCCTGTGACACCGCCCCGGCATGTGGAGTGGGGGATACGACCTACCTACCTGGTAAACTCATCTTT.

Concerning this clone: A single base is all that separates this from a far larger clone, so a read error is likely. Other nucleotide sequences in the sample specify the same CDR3. The gene calls are TRDV1 and TRDJ1; D may be TRDD3 (5 bases). TCRdb gives no J gene; it was assigned here by matching the DNA to germline. V dropped 3 bases and J dropped 5 bases, with 19 bases sitting between them. The germline V gene encodes CDR1 TSWWSYY and CDR2 QGS. The CDR3 extends over 16 amino acids. The CDR3 here is CALGDPGRAMGDKLIF. CDR3 in DNA: TGTGCTCTTGGGGATCCCGGGCGTGCGATGGGGGATAAACTCATCTTT.

This clone was seen ten or more times. It differs at one base from a far larger clone, so likely a read error. The sample contains more than one DNA sequence encoding this CDR3. The chain carries TRDV2 and TRDJ1, with TRDD3 identical over 7 bases. No J gene was available from TCRdb, and it was assigned here by a germline match of the DNA. The CDR3 has 19 residues. Losses at the gene ends were 0 bases for V and 1 base for J; bases not matched to a gene: 16. Germline CDR1 and CDR2: GEAIGNYY and EKD. The CDR3 loop reads CACDTVMGTGGFATDKLIF. Written as DNA, the CDR3 is TGTGCCTGTGACACCGTCATGGGGACCGGGGGATTCGCCACCGATAAACTCATCTTT.